This entry concerns a single T cell receptor (beta chain). Germline is not matched at one junction end, which may reflect a read error. A constant-region primer served to make TCR beta cDNA from roughly 500 ng total RNA. Construction of TCR beta libraries relied on three successive nested multiplex PCR rounds employing slightly modified ARM-PCR. TCRdb re-analysed the multiplex PCR reads in MiXCR, keeping a single row per CDR3 protein. This table has roughly 120,000 distinct CDR3 sequences, about two thirds appearing once. These data belong to a study of tumor-infiltrating lymphocytes in primary liver carcinoma. Joint extraction of RNA and DNA used about 17-31 mg of bulk tissue that was unsorted. Among the patients, all had chronic HBV infection and none had been treated. The specimen was tumor-adjacent normal liver tissue. The TCR was taken from a woman aged 60-75 years with primary liver carcinoma and hepatitis B virus infection.

In nucleotides, the CDR3 is TGTGCCCGCAGCAGAACAGCCTTCAGGCAGTTCTTC. Its protein product is CARSRTAFRQFF. This chain links TRBV11-3 with TRBJ2-1; no firm D call. The germline CDR1 and CDR2 sequences are SGHNT and YENEEA. There are 12 residues in the CDR3.